This TCR beta chain was identified in a study of T cells after yellow fever vaccination. Regarding the study as a whole: Clones that expanded after primary vaccination mostly reappeared after the booster (around 96% CD4, about 89% CD8).

This CDR3 comprises 13 residues. Trimming cost V 8 bases and J 1 base, with 11 bases left between them. CDR1 SGHTA and CDR2 FQGNSA come from the germline V gene. A note on this clonotype: Antigen: not known.

TCRdb re-called the 5' RACE reads through MiXCR, storing one row per CDR3 protein. The sample lists 400,000 or so distinct CDR3 sequences; around 20% were seen once. V and J are TRBV7-2 and TRBJ2-5; D gene uncertain. This clonotype was sampled from a man aged 18 to 29 who received the YFV17D yellow fever vaccine. Sequenced material: PBMCs, taken before the yellow fever booster vaccination. The CDR3 DNA is TGTGCCAGCCAAAGCACGGGCCAAGAGACCCAGTACTTC. Protein: CASQSTGQETQYF. The full variable domain, its missing parts supplied by reference TRBV7-2 and TRBJ2-5, is GAGVSQSPSNKVTEKGKDVELRCDPISGHTALYWYRQSLGQGLEFLIYFQGNSAPDKSGLPSDRFSAERTGGSVSTLTIQRTQQEDSAVYLCASQSTGQETQYFGPGTRLLVL.